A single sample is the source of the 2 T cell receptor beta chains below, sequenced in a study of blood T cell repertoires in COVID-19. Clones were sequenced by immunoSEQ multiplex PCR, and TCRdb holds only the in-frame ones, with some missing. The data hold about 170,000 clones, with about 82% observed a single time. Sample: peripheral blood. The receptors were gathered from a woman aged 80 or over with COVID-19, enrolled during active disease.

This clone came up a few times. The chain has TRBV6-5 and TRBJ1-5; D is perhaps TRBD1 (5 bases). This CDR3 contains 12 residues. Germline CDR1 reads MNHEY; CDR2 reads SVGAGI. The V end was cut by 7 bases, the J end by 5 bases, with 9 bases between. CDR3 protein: CASNPGDQPQHF. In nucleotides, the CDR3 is TGTGCCAGCAATCCGGGGGATCAGCCCCAGCATTTT.

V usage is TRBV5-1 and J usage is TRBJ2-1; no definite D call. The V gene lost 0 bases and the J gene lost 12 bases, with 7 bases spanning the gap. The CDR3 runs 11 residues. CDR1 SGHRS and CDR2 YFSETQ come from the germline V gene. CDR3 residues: CASSLAYGQFF. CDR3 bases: TGCGCCAGCAGCTTGGCCTACGGGCAGTTCTTC. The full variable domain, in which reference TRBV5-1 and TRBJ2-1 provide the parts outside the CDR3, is KAGVTQTPRYLIKTRGQQVTLSCSPISGHRSVSWYQQTPGQGLQFLFEYFSETQRNKGNFPGRFSGRQFSNSRSEMNVSTLELGDSALYLCASSLAYGQFFGPGTRLTVL.